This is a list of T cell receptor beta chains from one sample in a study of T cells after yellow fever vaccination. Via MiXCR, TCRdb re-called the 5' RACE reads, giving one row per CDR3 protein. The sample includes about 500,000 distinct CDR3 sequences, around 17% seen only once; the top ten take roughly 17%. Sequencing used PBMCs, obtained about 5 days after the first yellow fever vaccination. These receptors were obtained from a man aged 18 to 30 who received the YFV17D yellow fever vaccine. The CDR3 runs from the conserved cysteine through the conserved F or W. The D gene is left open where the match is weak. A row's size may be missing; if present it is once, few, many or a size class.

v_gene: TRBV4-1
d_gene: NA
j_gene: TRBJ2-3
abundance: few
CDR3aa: CASSQDESTDTQYF
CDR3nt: TGCGCCAGCAGCCAAGATGAGAGTACAGATACGCAGTATTTT

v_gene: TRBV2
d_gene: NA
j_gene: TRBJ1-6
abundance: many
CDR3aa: CASRVGSSSYNSPLHF
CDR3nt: TGTGCCAGCAGGGTCGGCTCCAGCTCCTATAATTCACCCCTCCACTTT

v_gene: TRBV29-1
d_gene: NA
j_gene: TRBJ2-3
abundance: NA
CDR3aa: CSVEGGVSTDTQYF
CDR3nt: TGCAGCGTTGAAGGCGGGGTAAGCACAGATACGCAGTATTTT

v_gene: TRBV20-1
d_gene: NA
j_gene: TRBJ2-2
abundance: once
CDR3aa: CSARSSANTGELFF
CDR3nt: TGCAGTGCTAGATCTAGCGCTAACACCGGGGAGCTGTTTTTT

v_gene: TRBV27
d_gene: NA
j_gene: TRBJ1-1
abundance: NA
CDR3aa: CASSLGKVATEAFF
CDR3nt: TGTGCCAGCAGTTTAGGGAAGGTGGCCACTGAAGCTTTCTTT

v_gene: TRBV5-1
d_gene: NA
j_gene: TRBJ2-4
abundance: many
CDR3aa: CASSPDRGGMDIQYF
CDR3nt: TGCGCCAGCAGCCCCGATAGGGGGGGCATGGACATTCAGTACTTC

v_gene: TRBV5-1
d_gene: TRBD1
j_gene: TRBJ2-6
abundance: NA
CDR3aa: CASSKGTGGAGAKVLTF
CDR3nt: TGCGCCAGCAGCAAAGGGACAGGGGGCGCTGGGGCCAAAGTCCTGACTTTC

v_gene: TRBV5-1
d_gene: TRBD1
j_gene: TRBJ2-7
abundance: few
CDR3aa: CASSVGTGVYEQYF
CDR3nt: TGCGCCAGCAGCGTCGGCACAGGGGTCTACGAGCAGTACTTC

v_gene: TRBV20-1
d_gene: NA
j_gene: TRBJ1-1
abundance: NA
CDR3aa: CSARDTHRNTEAFF
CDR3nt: TGCAGTGCTAGAGATACTCACAGGAACACTGAAGCTTTCTTT

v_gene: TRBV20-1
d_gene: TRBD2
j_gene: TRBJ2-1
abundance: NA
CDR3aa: CSAPRLASSYNEQFF
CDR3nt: TGCAGTGCTCCTAGACTAGCGAGTTCCTACAATGAGCAGTTCTTC

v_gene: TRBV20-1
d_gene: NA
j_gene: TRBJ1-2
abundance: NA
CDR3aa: CSAMSGVYGYTF
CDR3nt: TGCAGTGCTATGTCAGGGGTATATGGCTACACCTTC

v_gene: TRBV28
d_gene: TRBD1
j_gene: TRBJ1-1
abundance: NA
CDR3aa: CASSTTGRGLGKAFF
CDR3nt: TGTGCCAGCAGTACAACAGGGAGGGGGCTGGGAAAAGCTTTCTTT

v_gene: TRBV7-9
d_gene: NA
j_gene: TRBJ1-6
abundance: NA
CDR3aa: CASSSLGERGSPLHF
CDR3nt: TGTGCCAGCAGCTCATTGGGGGAAAGGGGTTCACCCCTCCACTTT

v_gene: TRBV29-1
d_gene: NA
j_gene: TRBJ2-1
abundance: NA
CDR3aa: CSAFWGNEQFF
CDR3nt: TGCAGCGCCTTTTGGGGAAATGAGCAGTTCTTC

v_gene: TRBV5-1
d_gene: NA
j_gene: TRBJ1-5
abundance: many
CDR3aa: CASSVGTGYGQPQHF
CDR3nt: TGCGCCAGCAGCGTCGGAACAGGGTATGGACAGCCCCAGCATTTT

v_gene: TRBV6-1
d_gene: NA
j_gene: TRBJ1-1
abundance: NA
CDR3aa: CASSGGWTVSTEAFF
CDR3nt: TGTGCCAGCAGTGGTGGATGGACAGTATCCACTGAAGCTTTCTTT

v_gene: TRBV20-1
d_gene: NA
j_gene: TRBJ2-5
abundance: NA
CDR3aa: CSAREWGGETQYF
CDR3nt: TGCAGTGCTAGAGAATGGGGTGGGGAGACCCAGTACTTC

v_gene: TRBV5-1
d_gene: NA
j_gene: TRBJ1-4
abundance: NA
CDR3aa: CASSLTGTALTNEKLFF
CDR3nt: TGCGCCAGCAGCTTGACAGGGACCGCTTTGACTAATGAAAAACTGTTTTTT

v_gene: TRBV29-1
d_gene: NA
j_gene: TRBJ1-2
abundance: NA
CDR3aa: CSVEVRGSRGYTF
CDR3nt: TGCAGCGTTGAAGTGCGGGGCTCTCGAGGCTACACCTTC

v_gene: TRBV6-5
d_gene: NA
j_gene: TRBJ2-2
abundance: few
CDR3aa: CASSYRGKNTGELFF
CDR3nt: TGTGCCAGCAGTTACAGGGGGAAGAACACCGGGGAGCTGTTTTTT

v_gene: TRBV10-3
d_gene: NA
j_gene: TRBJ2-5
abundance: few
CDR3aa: CAGGAGETQYF
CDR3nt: TGTGCCGGTGGGGCGGGAGAGACCCAGTACTTC

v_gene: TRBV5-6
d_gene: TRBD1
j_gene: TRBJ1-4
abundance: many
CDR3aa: CASSSPGTGSEKLFF
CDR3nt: TGTGCCAGCAGCTCACCCGGGACAGGGTCTGAAAAACTGTTTTTT